This note documents a single T cell receptor beta chain sequence. The CDR3 is 14 residues long. V was pared by 2 bases and J by 1 base, with 8 bases between. Per germline, CDR1 ENHRY and CDR2 SYGVKD. The sample comes from a study of blood T cell repertoires in COVID-19. TCRdb's table, derived via immunoSEQ multiplex PCR, lists solely in-frame clones and lacks some. Of 210,000 or so clones listed, nearly 85% are singletons. Input material: peripheral blood. The TCR originated in a woman aged 30 to 39 with COVID-19, enrolled during active disease. V usage is TRBV10-3 and J usage is TRBJ1-2; a weak D match, TRBD1 (5 bases). This CDR3 is CAISEGANNYGYTF. CDR3 nucleotide sequence: TGTGCCATCAGTGAGGGGGCTAATAACTATGGCTACACCTTC.